This TCR beta chain was captured by sequencing in a study of T cell repertoires in cytomegalovirus infection. The overall study: Used in the study were CMV epitopes, some recently identified and HLA-C-restricted, others well-studied and HLA-B-restricted.

Via MiXCR, TCRdb re-called the reads, giving one row per CDR3 protein. This table holds about 920,000 distinct CDR3 sequences, 30% to 40% found once. A few counts support this clonotype. Antigen: not known. The CDR3 covers 14 residues. V was cut by 7 bases and J by 3 bases, with 16 bases left in between. Per the germline V gene, CDR1 is SNHLY and CDR2 is FYNNEI. The sample consisted of cultured CD8+ T cells from PBMCs, taken from culture after CMV antigen stimulation. This clonotype was obtained from a human donor in good health (CMV status not recorded). Some clones in this sample may be carry-over from other donors' samples. V gene TRBV2 combines with J gene TRBJ2-7; no definite D call. CDR3 in amino acids: CASTFRASLYEQYF. CDR3 DNA sequence: TGTGCCAGCACGTTTCGGGCCAGTCTCTACGAGCAGTACTTC.